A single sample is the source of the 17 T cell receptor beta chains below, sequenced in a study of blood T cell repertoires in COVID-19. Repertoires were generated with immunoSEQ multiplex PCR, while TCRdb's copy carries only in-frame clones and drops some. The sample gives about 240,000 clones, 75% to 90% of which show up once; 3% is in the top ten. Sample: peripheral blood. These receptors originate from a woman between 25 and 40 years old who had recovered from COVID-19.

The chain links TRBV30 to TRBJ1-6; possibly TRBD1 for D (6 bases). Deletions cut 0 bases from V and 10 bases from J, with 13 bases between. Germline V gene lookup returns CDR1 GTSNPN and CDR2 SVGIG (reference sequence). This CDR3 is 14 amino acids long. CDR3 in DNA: TGTGCCTGGAGTGTTGCGGCAGGGGCCTCACCCCTCCACTTT. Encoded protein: CAWSVAAGASPLHF.

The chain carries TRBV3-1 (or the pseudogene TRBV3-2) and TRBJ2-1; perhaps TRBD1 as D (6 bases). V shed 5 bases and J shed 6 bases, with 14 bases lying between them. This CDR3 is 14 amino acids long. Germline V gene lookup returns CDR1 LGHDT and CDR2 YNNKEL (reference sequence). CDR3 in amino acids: CASSVPDSPNEQFF. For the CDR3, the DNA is TGTGCCAGCAGCGTCCCGGACAGCCCCAATGAGCAGTTCTTC.

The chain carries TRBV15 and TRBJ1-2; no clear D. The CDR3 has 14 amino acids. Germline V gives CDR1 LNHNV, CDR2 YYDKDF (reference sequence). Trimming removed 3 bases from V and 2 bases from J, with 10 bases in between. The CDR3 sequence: CATSSWSFNYGYTF. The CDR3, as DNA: TGTGCCACCAGCAGTTGGAGTTTCAACTATGGCTACACCTTC. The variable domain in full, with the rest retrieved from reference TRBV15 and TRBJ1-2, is DAMVIQNPRYQVTQFGKPVTLSCSQTLNHNVMYWYQQKSSQAPKLLFHYYDKDFNNEADTPDNFQSRRPNTSFCFLDIRSPGLGDTAMYLCATSSWSFNYGYTFGSGTRLTVV.

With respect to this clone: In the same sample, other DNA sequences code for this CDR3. CDR3 region: CASSLALAGADTQYF. DNA of the CDR3: TGCGCCAGCAGCTTGGCCCTAGCGGGGGCAGATACGCAGTATTTT. The chain carries TRBV5-1 and TRBJ2-3; 10 bases are a match to TRBD2. Germline assignment: CDR1 SGHRS and CDR2 YFSETQ. The CDR3 sequence is 15 residues long. Trimming removed 0 bases from V and 4 bases from J; junction bases left unmatched: 2.

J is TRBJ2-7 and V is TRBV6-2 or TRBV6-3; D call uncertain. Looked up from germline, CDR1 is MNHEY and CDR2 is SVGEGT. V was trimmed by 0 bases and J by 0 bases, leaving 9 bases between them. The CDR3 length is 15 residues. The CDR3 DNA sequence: TGTGCCAGCAGTTACTCCCCGGTGAGCTCCTACGAGCAGTACTTC. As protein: CASSYSPVSSYEQYF.

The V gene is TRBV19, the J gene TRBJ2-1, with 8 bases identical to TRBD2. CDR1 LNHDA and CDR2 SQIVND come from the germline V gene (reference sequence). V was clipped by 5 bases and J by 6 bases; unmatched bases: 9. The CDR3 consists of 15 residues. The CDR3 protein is CASSDASGPVNEQFF. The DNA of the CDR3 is TGTGCCAGTAGTGACGCTAGCGGGCCTGTCAATGAGCAGTTCTTC.

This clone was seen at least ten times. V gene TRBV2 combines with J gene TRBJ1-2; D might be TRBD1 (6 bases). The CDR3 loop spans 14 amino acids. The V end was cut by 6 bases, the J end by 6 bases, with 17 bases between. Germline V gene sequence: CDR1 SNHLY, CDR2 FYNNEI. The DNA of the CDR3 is TGTGCCAGCAGCGGGGGGCGAAACAGGGATGGCTACACCTTC. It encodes CASSGGRNRDGYTF.

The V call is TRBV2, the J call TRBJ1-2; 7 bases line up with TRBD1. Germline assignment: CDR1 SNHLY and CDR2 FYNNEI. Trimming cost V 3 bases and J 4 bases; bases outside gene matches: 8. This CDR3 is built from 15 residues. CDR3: CASSDNRGRFYGYTF. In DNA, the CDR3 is TGTGCCAGCAGTGATAATAGGGGGCGCTTCTATGGCTACACCTTC.

The CDR3 region is CASALGGPGELFF. The DNA of the CDR3 is TGTGCCAGCGCCTTGGGGGGGCCCGGGGAGCTGTTTTTT. This chain connects TRBV27 to TRBJ2-2; a possible D gene is TRBD2 (7 bases). In germline, CDR1 is MNHEY, CDR2 SMNVEV (reference sequence). This CDR3 is 13 amino acids long. Trimming cost V 8 bases and J 6 bases, with 13 bases left between them.

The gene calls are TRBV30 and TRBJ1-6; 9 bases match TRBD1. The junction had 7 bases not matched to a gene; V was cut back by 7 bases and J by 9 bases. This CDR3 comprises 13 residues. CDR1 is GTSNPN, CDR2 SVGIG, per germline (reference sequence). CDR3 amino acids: CAYLDRGGSPLHF. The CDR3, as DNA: TGTGCCTACCTGGACAGGGGAGGTTCACCCCTCCACTTT.

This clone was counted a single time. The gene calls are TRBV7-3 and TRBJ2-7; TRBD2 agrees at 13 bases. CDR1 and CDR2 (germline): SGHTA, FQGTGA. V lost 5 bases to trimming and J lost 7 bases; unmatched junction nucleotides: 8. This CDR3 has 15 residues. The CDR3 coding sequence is TGTGCCAGCAGCCTAGGACTAGCGGGGGAGGATGAGCAGTACTTC. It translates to CASSLGLAGEDEQYF. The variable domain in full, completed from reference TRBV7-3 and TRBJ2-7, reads GAGVSQTPSNKVTEKGKYVELRCDPISGHTALYWYRQSLGQGPEFLIYFQGTGAADDSGLPNDRFFAVRPEGSVSTLKIQRTERGDSAVYLCASSLGLAGEDEQYFGPGTRLTVT.

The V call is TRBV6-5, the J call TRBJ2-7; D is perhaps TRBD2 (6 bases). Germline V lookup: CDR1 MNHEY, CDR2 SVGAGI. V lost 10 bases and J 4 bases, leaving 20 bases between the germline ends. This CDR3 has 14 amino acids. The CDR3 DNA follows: TGTGCCATCTCGACCCCGGCGGGGTTTTACGAGCAGTACTTC. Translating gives CAISTPAGFYEQYF.

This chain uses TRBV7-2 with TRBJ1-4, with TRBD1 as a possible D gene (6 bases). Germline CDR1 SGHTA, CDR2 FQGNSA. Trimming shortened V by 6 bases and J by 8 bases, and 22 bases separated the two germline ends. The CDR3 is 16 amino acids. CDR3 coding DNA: TGTGCCAGCAGTTTTTCGGATACAGGGCCGTGGGAAAAACTGTTTTTT. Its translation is CASSFSDTGPWEKLFF. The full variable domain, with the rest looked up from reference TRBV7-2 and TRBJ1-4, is GAGVSQSPSNKVTEKGKDVELRCDPISGHTALYWYRQSLGQGLEFLIYFQGNSAPDKSGLPSDRFSAERTGGSVSTLTIQRTQQEDSAVYLCASSFSDTGPWEKLFFGSGTQLSVL.

In nucleotides, the CDR3 is TGTGCCAGCAGCTTAACAGGCAGCATATCCTCTGGAAACACCATATATTTT. This codes for CASSLTGSISSGNTIYF. The gene calls are TRBV7-9 and TRBJ1-3; perhaps TRBD1 as D (5 bases). The CDR3 totals 17 residues. Germline loops: CDR1 SEHNR, CDR2 FQNEAQ (reference sequence). Trimming took 2 bases from V and 0 from J, leaving 14 bases between them.

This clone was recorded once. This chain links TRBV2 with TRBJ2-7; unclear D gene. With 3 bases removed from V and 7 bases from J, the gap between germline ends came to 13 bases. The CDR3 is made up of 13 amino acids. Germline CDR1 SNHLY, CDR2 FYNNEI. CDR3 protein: CASSERKQREQYF. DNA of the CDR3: TGTGCCAGCAGTGAGAGGAAACAAAGGGAGCAGTACTTC.

This CDR3 is CASSLTGGKGYEQYF. The DNA for the CDR3 is TGTGCCAGCAGCTTGACAGGGGGCAAGGGCTACGAGCAGTACTTC. This chain links TRBV7-3 with TRBJ2-7, with 10 positions matching TRBD1. The germline V gene has CDR1 SGHTA and CDR2 FQGTGA. Trimming removed 3 bases from V and 3 bases from J; junction bases left unmatched: 5. The CDR3 runs to 15 residues. The variable domain in full, completed from reference TRBV7-3 and TRBJ2-7, reads GAGVSQTPSNKVTEKGKYVELRCDPISGHTALYWYRQSLGQGPEFLIYFQGTGAADDSGLPNDRFFAVRPEGSVSTLKIQRTERGDSAVYLCASSLTGGKGYEQYFGPGTRLTVT.

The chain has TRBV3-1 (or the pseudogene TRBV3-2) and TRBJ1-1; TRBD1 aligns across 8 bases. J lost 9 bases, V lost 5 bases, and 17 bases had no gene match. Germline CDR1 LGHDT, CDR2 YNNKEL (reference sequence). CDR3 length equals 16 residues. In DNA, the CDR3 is TGTGCCAGCAGCTTTCGCAACAGTGGACAGGGTCACCAAGCTTTCTTT. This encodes CASSFRNSGQGHQAFF.